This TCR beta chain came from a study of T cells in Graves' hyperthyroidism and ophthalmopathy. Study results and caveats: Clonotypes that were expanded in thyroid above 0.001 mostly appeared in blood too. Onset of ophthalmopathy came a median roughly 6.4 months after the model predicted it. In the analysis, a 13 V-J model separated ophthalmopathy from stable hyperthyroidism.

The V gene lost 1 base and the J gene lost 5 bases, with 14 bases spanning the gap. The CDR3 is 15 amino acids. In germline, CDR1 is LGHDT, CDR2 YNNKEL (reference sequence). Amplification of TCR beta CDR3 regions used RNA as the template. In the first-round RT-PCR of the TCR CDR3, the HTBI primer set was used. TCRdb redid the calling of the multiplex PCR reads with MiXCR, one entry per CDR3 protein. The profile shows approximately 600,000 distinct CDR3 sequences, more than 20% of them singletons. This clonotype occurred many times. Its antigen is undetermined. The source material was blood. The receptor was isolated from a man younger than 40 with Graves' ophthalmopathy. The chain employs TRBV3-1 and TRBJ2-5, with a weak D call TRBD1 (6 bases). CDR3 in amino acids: CASSQVRGAVETQYF. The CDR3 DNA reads TGTGCCAGCAGCCAAGTCAGGGGCGCGGTGGAGACCCAGTACTTC.